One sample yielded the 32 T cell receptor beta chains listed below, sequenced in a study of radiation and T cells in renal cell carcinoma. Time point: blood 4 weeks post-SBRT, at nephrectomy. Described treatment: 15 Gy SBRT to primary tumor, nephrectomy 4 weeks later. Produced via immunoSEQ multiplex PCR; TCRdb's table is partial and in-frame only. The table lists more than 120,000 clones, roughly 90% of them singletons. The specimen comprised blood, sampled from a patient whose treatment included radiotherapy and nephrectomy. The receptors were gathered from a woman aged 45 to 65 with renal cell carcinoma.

The CDR3 nucleotides are TGCGCCAGCAGGAAGACATTCGCCGGGGAGCTGTTTTTT. Amino acid sequence: CASRKTFAGELFF. V is TRBV10-1 and J is TRBJ2-2, with no clear D. The CDR3 spans 13 residues. Germline V CDR1 and CDR2: WNHNN, SYGVQD (reference sequence). The V end lost 6 bases, the J end lost 6 bases, and 11 bases lay between the germline ends.

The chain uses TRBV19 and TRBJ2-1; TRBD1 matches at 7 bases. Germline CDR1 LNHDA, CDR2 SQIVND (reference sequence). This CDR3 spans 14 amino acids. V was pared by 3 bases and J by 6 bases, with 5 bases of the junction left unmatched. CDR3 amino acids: CASSMTGTGNEQFF. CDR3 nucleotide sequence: TGTGCCAGTAGTATGACAGGGACGGGCAATGAGCAGTTCTTC.

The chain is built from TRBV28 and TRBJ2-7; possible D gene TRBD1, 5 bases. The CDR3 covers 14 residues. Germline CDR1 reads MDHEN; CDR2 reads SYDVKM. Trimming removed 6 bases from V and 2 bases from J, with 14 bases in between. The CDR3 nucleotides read TGTGCCAGCAGCCAAAACAGACAGCCCTACGAGCAGTACTTC. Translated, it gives CASSQNRQPYEQYF.

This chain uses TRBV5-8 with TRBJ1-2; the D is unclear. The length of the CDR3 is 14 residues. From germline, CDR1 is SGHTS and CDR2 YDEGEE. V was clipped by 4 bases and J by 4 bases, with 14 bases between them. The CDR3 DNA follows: TGTGCCAGCAGCCCCGACGGGGTGGGCTATGGCTACACCTTC. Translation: CASSPDGVGYGYTF.

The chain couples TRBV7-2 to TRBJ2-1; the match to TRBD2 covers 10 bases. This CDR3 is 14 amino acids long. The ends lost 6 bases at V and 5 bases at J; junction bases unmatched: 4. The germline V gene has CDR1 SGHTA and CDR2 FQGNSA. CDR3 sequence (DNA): TGTGCCAGCAGAGCGGGGGGGACAAACAATGAGCAGTTCTTC. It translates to CASRAGGTNNEQFF. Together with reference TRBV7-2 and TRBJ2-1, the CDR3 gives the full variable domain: GAGVSQSPSNKVTEKGKDVELRCDPISGHTALYWYRQSLGQGLEFLIYFQGNSAPDKSGLPSDRFSAERTGGSVSTLTIQRTQQEDSAVYLCASRAGGTNNEQFFGPGTRLTVL.

In nucleotides, the CDR3 is TGTGCCAGCAGTTACAGTCGGGCAGCCTATAATTCACCCCTCCACTTT. The encoded protein is CASSYSRAAYNSPLHF. V and J are TRBV6-5 and TRBJ1-6; no clear D gene. The germline V gene encodes CDR1 MNHEY and CDR2 SVGAGI. This CDR3 comprises 16 residues. V dropped 2 bases and J dropped 2 bases, with 10 bases sitting between them.

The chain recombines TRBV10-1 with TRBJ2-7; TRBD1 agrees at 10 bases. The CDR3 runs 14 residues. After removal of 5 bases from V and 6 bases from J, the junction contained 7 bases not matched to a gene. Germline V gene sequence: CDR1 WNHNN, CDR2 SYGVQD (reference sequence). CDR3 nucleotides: TGCGCCAGCAGTCCGGGACAGGGGTTGTCCGAGCAGTACTTC. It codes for CASSPGQGLSEQYF.

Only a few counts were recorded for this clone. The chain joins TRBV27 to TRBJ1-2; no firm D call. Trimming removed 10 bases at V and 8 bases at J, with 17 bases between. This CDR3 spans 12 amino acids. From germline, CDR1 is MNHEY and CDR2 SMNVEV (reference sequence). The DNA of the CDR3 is TGTGCCACCTACACCCCCCCCGGGGGCTACACCTTC. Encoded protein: CATYTPPGGYTF.

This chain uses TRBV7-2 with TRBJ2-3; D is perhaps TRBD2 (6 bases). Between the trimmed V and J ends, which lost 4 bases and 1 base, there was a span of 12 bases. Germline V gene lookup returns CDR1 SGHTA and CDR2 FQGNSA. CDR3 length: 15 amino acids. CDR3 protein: CASSSSGTRTDTQYF. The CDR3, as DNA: TGTGCCAGCAGCTCATCAGGGACTCGCACAGATACGCAGTATTTT.

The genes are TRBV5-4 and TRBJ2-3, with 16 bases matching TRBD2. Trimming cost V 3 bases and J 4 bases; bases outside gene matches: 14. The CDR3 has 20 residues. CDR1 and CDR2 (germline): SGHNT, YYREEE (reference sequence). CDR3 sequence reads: CASSYPIPGLAGGPADTQYF. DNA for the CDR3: TGTGCCAGCAGCTACCCTATACCGGGACTAGCGGGGGGGCCTGCAGATACGCAGTATTTT. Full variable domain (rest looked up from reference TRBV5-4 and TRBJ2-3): ETGVTQSPTHLIKTRGQQVTLRCSSQSGHNTVSWYQQALGQGPQFIFQYYREEENGRGNFPPRFSGLQFPNYSSELNVNALELDDSALYLCASSYPIPGLAGGPADTQYFGPGTRLTVL.

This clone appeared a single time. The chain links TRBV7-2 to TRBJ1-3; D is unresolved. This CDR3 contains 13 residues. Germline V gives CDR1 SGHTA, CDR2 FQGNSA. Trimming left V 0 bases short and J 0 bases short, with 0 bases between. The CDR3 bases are TGTGCCAGCAGCTTAGCCTCTGGAAACACCATATATTTT. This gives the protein CASSLASGNTIYF.

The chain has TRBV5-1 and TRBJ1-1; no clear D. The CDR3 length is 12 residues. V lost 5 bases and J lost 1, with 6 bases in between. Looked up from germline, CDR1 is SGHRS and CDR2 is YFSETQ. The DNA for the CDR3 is TGCGCCAGCAGATCGGCGAACACTGAAGCTTTCTTT. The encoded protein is CASRSANTEAFF.

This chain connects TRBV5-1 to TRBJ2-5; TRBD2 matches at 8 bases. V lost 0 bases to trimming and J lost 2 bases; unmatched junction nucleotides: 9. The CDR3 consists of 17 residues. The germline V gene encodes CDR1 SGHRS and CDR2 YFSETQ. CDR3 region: CASSLAGSGEGQETQYF. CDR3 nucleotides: TGCGCCAGCAGCTTGGCCGGTAGCGGGGAGGGGCAAGAGACCCAGTACTTC.

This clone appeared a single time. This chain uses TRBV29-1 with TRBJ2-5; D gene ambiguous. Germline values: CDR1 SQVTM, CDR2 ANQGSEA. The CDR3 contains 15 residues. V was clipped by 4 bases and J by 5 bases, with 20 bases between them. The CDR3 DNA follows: TGCAGCGTTGTAACGTCCAGTGATAGGTCGGAGACCCAGTACTTC. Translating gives CSVVTSSDRSETQYF.

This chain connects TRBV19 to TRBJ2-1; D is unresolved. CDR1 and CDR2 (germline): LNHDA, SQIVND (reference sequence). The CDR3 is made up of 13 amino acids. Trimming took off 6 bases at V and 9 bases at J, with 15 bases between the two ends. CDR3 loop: CASSLGGLSEQFF. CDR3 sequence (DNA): TGTGCCAGTAGCCTTGGTGGGTTGAGTGAGCAGTTCTTC.

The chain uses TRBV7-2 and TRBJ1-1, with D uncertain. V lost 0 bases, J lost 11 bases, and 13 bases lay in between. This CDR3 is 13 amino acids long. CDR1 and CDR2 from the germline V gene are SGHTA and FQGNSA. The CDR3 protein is CASSLARGGWAFF. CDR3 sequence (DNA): TGTGCCAGCAGCTTAGCTCGGGGAGGGTGGGCTTTCTTT.

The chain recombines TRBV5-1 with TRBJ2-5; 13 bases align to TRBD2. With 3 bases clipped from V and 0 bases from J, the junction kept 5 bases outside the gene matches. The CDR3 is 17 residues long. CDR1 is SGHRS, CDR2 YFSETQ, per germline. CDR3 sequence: CASSSGTSGEYQETQYF. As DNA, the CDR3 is TGCGCCAGCAGCTCGGGGACTAGCGGGGAGTACCAAGAGACCCAGTACTTC.

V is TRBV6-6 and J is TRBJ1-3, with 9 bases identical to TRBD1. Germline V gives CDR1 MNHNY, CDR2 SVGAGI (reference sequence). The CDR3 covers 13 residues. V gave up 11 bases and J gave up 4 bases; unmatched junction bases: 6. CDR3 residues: CASGTGIGNTIYF. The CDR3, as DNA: TGTGCCTCAGGGACAGGGATCGGAAACACCATATATTTT.

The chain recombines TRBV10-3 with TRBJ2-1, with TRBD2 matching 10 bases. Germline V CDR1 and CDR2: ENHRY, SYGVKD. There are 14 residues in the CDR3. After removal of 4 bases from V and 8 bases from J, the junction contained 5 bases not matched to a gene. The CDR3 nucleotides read TGTGCCATCAGTGCTAGCGGGAGCAGCGATGAGCAGTTCTTC. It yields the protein CAISASGSSDEQFF.

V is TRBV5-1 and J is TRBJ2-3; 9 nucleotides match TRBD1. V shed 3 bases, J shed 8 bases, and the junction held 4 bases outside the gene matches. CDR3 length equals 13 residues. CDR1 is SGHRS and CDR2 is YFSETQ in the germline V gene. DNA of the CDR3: TGCGCCAGCAGCTGGGAACAGGGGGCTACGCAGTATTTT. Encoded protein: CASSWEQGATQYF.

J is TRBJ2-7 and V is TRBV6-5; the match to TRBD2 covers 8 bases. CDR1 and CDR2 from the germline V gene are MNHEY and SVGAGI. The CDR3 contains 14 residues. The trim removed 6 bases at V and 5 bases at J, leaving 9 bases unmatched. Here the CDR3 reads CASSAVAGTNEQYF. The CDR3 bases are TGTGCCAGCAGCGCGGTAGCGGGAACGAACGAGCAGTACTTC.

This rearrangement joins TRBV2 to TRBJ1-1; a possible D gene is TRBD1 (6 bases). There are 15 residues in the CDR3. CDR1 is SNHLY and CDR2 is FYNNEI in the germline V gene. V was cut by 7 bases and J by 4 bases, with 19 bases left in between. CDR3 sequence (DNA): TGTGCCAGCATGGAGGGGGTGATCTTGGGCACTGAAGCTTTCTTT. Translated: CASMEGVILGTEAFF.

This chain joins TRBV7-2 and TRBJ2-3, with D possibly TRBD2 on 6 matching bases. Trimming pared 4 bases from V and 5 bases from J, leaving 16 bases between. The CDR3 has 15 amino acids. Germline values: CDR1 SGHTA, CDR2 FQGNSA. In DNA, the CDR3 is TGTGCCAGCAGCTCCAATGCCGGGAGTATAGATACGCAGTATTTT. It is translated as CASSSNAGSIDTQYF. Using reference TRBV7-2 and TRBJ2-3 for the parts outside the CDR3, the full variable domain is GAGVSQSPSNKVTEKGKDVELRCDPISGHTALYWYRQSLGQGLEFLIYFQGNSAPDKSGLPSDRFSAERTGGSVSTLTIQRTQQEDSAVYLCASSSNAGSIDTQYFGPGTRLTVL.

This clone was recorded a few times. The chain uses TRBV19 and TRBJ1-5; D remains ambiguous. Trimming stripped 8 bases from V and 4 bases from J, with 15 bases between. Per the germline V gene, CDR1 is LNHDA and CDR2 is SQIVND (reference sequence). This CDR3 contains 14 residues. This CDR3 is CASSTVSGNQPQHF. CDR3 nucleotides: TGTGCCAGTTCCACGGTCTCGGGAAATCAGCCCCAGCATTTT.

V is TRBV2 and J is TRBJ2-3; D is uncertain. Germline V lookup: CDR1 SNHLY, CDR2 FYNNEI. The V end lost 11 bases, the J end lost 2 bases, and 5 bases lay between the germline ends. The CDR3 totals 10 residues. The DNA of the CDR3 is TGTGCCCGCTACACAGATACGCAGTATTTT. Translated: CARYTDTQYF.

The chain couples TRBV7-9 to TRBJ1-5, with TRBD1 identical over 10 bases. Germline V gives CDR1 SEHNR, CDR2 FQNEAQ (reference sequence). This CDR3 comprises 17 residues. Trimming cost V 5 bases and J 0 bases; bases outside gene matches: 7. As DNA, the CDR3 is TGTGCCAGCAGCCCCGGGACAGGGGACTTTAGCAATCAGCCCCAGCATTTT. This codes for CASSPGTGDFSNQPQHF.

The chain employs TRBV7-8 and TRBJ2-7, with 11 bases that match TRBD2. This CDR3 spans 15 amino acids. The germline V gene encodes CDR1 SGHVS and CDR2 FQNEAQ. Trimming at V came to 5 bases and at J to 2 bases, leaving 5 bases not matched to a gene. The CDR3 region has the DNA TGTGCCAGCAGCCAAAGTAGCGGGAGGGCCTACGAGCAGTACTTC. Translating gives CASSQSSGRAYEQYF.

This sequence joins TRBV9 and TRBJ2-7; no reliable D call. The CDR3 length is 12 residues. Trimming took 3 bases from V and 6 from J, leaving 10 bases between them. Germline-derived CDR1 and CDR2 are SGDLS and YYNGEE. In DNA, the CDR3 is TGTGCCAGCAGCGGTGGCAGACCCGAGCAGTACTTC. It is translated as CASSGGRPEQYF. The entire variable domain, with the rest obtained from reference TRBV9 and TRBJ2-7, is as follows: DSGVTQTPKHLITATGQRVTLRCSPRSGDLSVYWYQQSLDQGLQFLIQYYNGEERAKGNILERFSAQQFPDLHSELNLSSLELGDSALYFCASSGGRPEQYFGPGTRLTVT.

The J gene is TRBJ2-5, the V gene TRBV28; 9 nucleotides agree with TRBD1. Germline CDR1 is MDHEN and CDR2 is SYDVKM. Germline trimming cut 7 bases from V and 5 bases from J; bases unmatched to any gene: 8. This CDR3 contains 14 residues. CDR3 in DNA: TGTGCCAGCATGGAGGACAGGGGCTACGAGACCCAGTACTTC. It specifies CASMEDRGYETQYF.

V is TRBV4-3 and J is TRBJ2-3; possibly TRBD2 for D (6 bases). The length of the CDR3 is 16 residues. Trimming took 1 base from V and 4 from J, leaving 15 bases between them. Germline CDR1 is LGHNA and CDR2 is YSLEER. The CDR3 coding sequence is TGCGCCAGCAGCCAAGCAACTTCCGGGGGAGCAGATACGCAGTATTTT. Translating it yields CASSQATSGGADTQYF.

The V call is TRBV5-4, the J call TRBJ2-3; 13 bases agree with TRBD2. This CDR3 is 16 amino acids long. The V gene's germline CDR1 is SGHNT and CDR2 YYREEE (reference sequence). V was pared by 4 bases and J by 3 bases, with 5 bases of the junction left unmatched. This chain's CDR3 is CASSAGLAGQTDTQYF. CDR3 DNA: TGTGCCAGCAGCGCGGGACTAGCGGGGCAAACAGATACGCAGTATTTT.

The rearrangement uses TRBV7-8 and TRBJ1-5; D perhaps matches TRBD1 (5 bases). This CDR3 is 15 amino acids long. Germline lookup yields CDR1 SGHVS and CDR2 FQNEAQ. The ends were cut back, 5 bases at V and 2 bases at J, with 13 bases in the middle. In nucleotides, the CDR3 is TGTGCCAGCAGCGTCCCCGGGGGGGGCAATCAGCCCCAGCATTTT. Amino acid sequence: CASSVPGGGNQPQHF.